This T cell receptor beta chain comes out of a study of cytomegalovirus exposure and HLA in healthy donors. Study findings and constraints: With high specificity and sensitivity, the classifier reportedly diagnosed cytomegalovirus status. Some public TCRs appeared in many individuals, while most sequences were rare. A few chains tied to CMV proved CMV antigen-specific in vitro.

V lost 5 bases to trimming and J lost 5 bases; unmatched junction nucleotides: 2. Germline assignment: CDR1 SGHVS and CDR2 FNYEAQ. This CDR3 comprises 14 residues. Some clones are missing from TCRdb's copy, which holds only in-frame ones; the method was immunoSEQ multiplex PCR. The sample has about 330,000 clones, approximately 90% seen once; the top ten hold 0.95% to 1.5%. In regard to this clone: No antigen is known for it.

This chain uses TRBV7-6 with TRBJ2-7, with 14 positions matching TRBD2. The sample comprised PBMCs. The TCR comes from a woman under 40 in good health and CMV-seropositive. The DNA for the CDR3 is TGTGCCAGCAGCCGGGGACTAGCGGGAGACGAGCAGTACTTC. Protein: CASSRGLAGDEQYF. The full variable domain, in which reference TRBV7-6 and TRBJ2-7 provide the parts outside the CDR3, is GAGVSQSPRYKVTKRGQDVALRCDPISGHVSLYWYRQALGQGPEFLTYFNYEAQQDKSGLPNDRFSAERPEGSISTLTIQRTEQRDSAMYRCASSRGLAGDEQYFGPGTRLTVT.